The sequence of this TCR beta chain was determined in a study of cytomegalovirus exposure and HLA in healthy donors. Across the study: The roughly 110 validation repertoires were produced on the same platform as the 670 or so repertoires of the first cohort. This was reported in a later analysis. Points from the study as a whole: High sensitivity and specificity were reportedly achieved when the classifier diagnosed cytomegalovirus status.

Profiling relied on immunoSEQ multiplex PCR, and the TCRdb table lists in-frame clones only, not all of them. The repertoire holds some 98,000 clones, with roughly 87% as singletons. The V gene's germline CDR1 is SGHTS and CDR2 YDEGEE. Trimming left V 2 bases short and J 3 bases short, with 8 bases between. The CDR3 is made up of 14 amino acids. To note about this clone: Its antigen is as yet unknown.

The chain employs TRBV5-8 and TRBJ1-4; possibly TRBD1 for D (5 bases). The receptor was derived from a woman aged 30 to 39 in good health and CMV-seronegative. The sample taken for sequencing was PBMCs. The CDR3 nucleotides read TGTGCCAGCAGCTTCAGGGTTGCTAATGAAAAACTGTTTTTT. As protein: CASSFRVANEKLFF.